The clone carrying this T cell receptor (beta chain) was observed a handful of times. Via MiXCR, TCRdb re-called the RT-PCR reads, giving one row per CDR3 protein. The sample consists of approximately 730,000 distinct CDR3 sequences, about 15% of them appearing once. The data are from a study of response to subunit inactivated influenza vaccine. Germline lookup yields CDR1 SGHAT and CDR2 FQNNGV. With 5 bases clipped from V and 0 bases from J, the junction kept 11 bases outside the gene matches. The length of the CDR3 is 17 residues. This chain uses TRBV11-2 with TRBJ2-3; TRBD2 agrees at 7 bases. The sample in question was PBMCs from blood, obtained around 14 days before vaccination. This clonotype originated in a man aged 50-60 years who received an inactivated influenza vaccine. Written as DNA, the CDR3 is TGTGCCAGCAGCCCCCCCTGGTTACTAGCGAGCACAGATACGCAGTATTTT. Amino acids: CASSPPWLLASTDTQYF.